This T cell receptor beta chain was sequenced during a study of blood T cells in healthy people across ages. Study at large: Per every two T cells, about one barcoded beta molecule was captured by template switching.

Worth noting for this clonotype: Its antigen is not identified. Compared with germline, one end of the junction differs, possibly owing to a read error.

Primers used in a second PCR of roughly 6 to 12 cycles were a sample-barcoded 5' primer and a J-beta primer mix. TCRdb re-called the 5' RACE reads with MiXCR, one entry per CDR3 protein. The sample lists some 1.6 million distinct CDR3 sequences, approximately 32% occurring once. For every donor, a draw yielded roughly 10 milliliters of peripheral blood. Germline V lookup: CDR1 MNHEY, CDR2 SVGEGT. The CDR3 is made up of 16 amino acids. Study results and caveats: Changes in expanded clonotypes were possibly confounded, as the CMV status of donors was unknown. Estimates of total diversity, which came from one million sequenced T cells, were considered to be underestimates.

The chain links TRBV6-2 or TRBV6-3 to TRBJ1-2; D unclear. Sequencing was done on a sample of blood. This sequence originates from a young woman in good health. CDR3 sequence: CAGSYSVGRVNYGYTF. The DNA of the CDR3 is TGTGCCGGCAGTTACTCGGTAGGGCGAGTTAACTATGGCTACACCTTC.